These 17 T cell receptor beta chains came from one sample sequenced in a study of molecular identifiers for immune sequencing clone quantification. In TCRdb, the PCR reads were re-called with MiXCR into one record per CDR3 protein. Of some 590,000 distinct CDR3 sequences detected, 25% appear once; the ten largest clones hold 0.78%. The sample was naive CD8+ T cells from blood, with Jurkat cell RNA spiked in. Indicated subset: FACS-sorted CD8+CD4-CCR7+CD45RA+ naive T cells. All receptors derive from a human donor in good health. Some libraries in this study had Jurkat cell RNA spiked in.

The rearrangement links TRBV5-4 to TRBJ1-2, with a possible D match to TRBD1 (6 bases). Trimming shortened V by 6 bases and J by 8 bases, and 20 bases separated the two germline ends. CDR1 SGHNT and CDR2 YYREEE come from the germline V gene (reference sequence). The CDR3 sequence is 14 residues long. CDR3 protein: CASMGTGSSMGYTF. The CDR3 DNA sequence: TGTGCCAGCATGGGAACAGGGTCCTCTATGGGCTACACCTTC.

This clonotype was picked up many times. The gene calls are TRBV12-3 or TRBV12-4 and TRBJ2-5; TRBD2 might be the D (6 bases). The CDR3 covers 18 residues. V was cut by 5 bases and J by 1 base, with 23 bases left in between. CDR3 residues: CASSPDPIRRGLQETQYF. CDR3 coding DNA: TGTGCCAGCAGTCCGGACCCGATCAGGCGGGGCCTCCAAGAGACCCAGTACTTC.

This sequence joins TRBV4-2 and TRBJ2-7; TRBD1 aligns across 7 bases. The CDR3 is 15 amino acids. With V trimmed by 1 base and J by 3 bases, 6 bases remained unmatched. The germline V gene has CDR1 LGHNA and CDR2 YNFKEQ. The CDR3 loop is CASSQVSPGGYEQYF. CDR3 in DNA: TGTGCCAGCAGCCAAGTTTCCCCAGGGGGCTACGAGCAGTACTTC.

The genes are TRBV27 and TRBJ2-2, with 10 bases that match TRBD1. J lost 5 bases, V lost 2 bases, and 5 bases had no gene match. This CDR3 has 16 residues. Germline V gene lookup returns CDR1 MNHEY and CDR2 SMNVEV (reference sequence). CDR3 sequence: CASSLIRTGGTGELFF. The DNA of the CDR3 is TGTGCCAGCAGTTTAATCCGGACAGGGGGAACCGGGGAGCTGTTTTTT.

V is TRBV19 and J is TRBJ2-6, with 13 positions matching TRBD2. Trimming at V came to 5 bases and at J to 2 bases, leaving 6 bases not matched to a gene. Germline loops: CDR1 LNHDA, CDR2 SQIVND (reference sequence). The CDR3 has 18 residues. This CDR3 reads CASSLLLAGGPGANVLTF. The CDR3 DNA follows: TGTGCCAGTAGTTTACTACTAGCGGGAGGGCCTGGGGCCAACGTCCTGACTTTC.

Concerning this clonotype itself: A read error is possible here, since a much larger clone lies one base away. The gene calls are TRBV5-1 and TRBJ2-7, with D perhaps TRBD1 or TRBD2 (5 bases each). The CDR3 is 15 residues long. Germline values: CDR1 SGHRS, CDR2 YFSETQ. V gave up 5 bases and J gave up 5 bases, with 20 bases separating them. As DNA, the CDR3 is TGCGCCAGCAGTGAGGGACCGACCACATCCCACGAGCAGTACTTC. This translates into CASSEGPTTSHEQYF.

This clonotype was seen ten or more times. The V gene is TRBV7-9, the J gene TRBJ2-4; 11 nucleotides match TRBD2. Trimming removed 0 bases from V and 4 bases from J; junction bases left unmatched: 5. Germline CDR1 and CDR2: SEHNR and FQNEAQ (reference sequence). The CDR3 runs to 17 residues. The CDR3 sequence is CASSLAATSGGKNIQYF. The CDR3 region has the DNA TGTGCCAGCAGCTTAGCGGCAACTAGCGGGGGAAAAAACATTCAGTACTTC.

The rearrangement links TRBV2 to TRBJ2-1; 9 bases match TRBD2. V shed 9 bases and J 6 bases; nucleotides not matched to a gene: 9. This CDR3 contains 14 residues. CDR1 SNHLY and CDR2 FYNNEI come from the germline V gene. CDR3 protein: CARQAGGRFNEQFF. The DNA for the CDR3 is TGTGCCAGACAGGCGGGGGGGCGATTCAATGAGCAGTTCTTC.

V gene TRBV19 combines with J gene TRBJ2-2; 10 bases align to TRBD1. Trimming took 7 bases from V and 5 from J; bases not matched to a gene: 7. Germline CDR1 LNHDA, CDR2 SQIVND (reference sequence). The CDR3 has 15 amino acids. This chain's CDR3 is CASTLGQGITGELFF. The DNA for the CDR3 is TGTGCCAGTACCTTGGGACAGGGGATTACCGGGGAGCTGTTTTTT. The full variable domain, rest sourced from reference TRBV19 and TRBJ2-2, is DGGITQSPKYLFRKEGQNVTLSCEQNLNHDAMYWYRQDPGQGLRLIYYSQIVNDFQKGDIAEGYSVSREKKESFPLTVTSAQKNPTAFYLCASTLGQGITGELFFGEGSRLTVL.

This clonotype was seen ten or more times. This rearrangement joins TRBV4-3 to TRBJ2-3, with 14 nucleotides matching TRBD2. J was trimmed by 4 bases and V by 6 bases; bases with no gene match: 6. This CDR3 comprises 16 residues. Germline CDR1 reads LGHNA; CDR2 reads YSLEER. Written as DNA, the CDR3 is TGCGCCAGCAGACAGACTAGCGGGGGGGCCGCAGATACGCAGTATTTT. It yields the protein CASRQTSGGAADTQYF.

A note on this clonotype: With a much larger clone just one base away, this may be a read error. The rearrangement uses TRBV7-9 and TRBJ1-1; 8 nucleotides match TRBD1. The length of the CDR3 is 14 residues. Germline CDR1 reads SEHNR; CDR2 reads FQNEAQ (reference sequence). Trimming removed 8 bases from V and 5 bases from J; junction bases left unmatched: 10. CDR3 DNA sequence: TGTGCCAGCGGCCCTCAGACAGGGGATACTGAAGCTTTCTTT. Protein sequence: CASGPQTGDTEAFF. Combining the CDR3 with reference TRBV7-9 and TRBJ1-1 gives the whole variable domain DTGVSQNPRHKITKRGQNVTFRCDPISEHNRLYWYRQTLGQGPEFLTYFQNEAQLEKSRLLSDRFSAERPKGSFSTLEIQRTEQGDSAMYLCASGPQTGDTEAFFGQGTRLTVV.

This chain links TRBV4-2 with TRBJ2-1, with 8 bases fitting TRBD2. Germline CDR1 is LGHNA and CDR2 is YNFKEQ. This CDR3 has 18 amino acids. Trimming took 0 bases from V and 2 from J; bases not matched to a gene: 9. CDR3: CASSQDSRVAGPYNEQFF. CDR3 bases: TGTGCCAGCAGCCAAGATTCAAGGGTAGCGGGACCCTACAATGAGCAGTTCTTC.

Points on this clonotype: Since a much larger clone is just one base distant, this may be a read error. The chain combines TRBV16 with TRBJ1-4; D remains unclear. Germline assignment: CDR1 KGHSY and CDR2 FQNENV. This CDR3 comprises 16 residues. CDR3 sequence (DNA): TGTGCCAGCAGCCATTCTTGGAGCGGTGAAAATGATAAACTGTTTTTT. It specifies CASSHSWSGENDKLFF.

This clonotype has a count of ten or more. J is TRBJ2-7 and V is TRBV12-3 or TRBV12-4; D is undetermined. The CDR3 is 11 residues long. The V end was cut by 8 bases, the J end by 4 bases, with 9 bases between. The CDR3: CASRVGYEQYF. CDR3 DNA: TGTGCCAGCCGCGTGGGGTACGAGCAGTACTTC.

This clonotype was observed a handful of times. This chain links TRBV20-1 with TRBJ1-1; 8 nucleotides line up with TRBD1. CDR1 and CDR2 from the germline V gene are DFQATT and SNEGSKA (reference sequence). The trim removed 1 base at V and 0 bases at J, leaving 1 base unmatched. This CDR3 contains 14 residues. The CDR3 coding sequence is TGCAGTGCTAGAGTCAGGGGGCTGAACACTGAAGCTTTCTTT. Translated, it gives CSARVRGLNTEAFF.

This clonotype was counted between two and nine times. The CDR3 sequence: CSVAAPGGGNSYEQYF. The DNA for the CDR3 is TGCAGCGTTGCGGCCCCCGGGGGGGGGAACTCCTACGAGCAGTACTTC. V and J are TRBV29-1 and TRBJ2-7; TRBD2 matches at 8 bases. Unmatched junction bases numbered 11, after V lost 4 bases and J lost 0 bases. This CDR3 has 16 amino acids. Per the germline V gene, CDR1 is SQVTM and CDR2 is ANQGSEA.

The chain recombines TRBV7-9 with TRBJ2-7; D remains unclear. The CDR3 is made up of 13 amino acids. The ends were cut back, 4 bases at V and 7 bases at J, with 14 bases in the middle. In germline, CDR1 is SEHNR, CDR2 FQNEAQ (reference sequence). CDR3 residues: CASSSYQAQEQYF. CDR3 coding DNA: TGTGCCAGCAGCTCCTATCAAGCCCAAGAGCAGTACTTC. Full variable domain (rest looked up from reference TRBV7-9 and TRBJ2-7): DTGVSQNPRHKITKRGQNVTFRCDPISEHNRLYWYRQTLGQGPEFLTYFQNEAQLEKSRLLSDRFSAERPKGSFSTLEIQRTEQGDSAMYLCASSSYQAQEQYFGPGTRLTVT.